This T cell receptor beta chain is from a study of beta chain features in type 1 diabetes. Sequenced material consisted of expressed TCRB transcripts (all of the isolated RNA was reverse transcribed). Sequencing was performed with immunoSEQ multiplex PCR; in TCRdb, only in-frame clones are kept and a portion is missing. The sample holds under 95,000 clones, roughly a third seen once. Note on this clone: What it binds is unknown.

Trimming removed 5 bases from V and 7 bases from J; junction bases left unmatched: 7. Per the germline V gene, CDR1 is SEHNR and CDR2 is FQNEAQ (reference sequence). CDR3 size: 16 residues. Study conclusions and caveats: The naive, central memory and Treg TCRB repertoires of patients appeared to be more similar to one another than those of healthy donors. When Type 1 diabetes patients were examined, their TCRB CDR3s proved moderately but significantly shorter in all four CD4+ subsets.

The TCR was taken from a woman aged 18-30 years in good health. The sample was stem cell memory CD4+ T cells from blood. V is TRBV7-9 and J is TRBJ2-2, with 13 nucleotides matching TRBD2. The CDR3 protein is CASSRGLAGFHGELFF. In DNA, the CDR3 is TGTGCCAGCAGCCGGGGACTAGCGGGATTCCACGGGGAGCTGTTTTTT.